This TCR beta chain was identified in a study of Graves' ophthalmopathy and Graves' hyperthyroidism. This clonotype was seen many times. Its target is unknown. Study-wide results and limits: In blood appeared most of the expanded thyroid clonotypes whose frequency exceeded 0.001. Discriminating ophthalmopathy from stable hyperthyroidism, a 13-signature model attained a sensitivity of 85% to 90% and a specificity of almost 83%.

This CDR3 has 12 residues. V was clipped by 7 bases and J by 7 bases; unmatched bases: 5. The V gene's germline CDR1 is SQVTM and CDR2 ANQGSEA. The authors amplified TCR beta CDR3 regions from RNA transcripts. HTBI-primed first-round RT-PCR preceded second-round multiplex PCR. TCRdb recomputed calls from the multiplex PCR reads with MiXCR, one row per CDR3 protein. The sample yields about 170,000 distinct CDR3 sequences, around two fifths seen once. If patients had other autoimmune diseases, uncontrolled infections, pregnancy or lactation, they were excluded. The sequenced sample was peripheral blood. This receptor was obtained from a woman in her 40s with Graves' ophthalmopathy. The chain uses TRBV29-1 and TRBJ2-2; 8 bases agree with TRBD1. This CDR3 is CSGGQDHGELFF. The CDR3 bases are TGCAGCGGGGGACAGGATCACGGGGAGCTGTTTTTT.